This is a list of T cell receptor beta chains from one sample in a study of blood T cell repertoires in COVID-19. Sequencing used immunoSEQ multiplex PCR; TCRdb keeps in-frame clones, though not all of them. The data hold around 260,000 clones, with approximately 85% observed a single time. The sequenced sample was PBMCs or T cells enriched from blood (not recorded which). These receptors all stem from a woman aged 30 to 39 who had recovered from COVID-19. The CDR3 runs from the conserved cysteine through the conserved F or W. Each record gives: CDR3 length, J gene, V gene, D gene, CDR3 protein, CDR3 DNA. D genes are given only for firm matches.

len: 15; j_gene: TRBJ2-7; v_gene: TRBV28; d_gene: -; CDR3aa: CASSLLAHSNYEQYF; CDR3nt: TGTGCCAGCAGTTTATTGGCACATTCGAACTACGAGCAGTACTTC
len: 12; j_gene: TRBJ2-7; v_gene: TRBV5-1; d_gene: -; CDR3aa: CASSFGSYEQYF; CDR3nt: TGCGCCAGCAGCTTCGGCTCCTACGAGCAGTACTTC
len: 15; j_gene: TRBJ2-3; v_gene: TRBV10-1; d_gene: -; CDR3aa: CASSESTGWTDTQYF; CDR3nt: TGCGCCAGCAGTGAGTCAACGGGGTGGACAGATACGCAGTATTTT
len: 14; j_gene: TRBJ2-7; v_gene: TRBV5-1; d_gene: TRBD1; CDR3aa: CASSFDRGIGEQYF; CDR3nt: TGCGCCAGCAGCTTCGACAGGGGGATTGGGGAGCAGTACTTC
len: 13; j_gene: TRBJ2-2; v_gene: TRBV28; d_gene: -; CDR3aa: CASSLAPTGELFF; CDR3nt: TGTGCCAGCAGTCTGGCCCCCACCGGGGAGCTGTTTTTT
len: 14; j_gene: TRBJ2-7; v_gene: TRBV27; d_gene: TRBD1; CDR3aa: CASCGDRGRYEQYF; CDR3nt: TGTGCCAGCTGTGGAGACAGGGGGCGCTACGAGCAGTACTTC
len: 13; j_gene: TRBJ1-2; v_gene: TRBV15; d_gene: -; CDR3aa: CATSSRDGYGYTF; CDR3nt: TGTGCCACCAGCAGCCGGGATGGTTATGGCTACACCTTC
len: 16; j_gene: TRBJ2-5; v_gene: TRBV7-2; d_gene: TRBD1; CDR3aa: CASSRYRDRAQETQYF; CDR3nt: TGTGCCAGCAGTCGATACCGGGACAGGGCGCAAGAGACCCAGTACTTC
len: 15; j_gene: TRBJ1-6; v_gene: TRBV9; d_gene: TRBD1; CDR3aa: CASSVAMTGGSPLHF; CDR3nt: TGTGCCAGCAGCGTAGCTATGACAGGGGGTTCACCCCTCCACTTT
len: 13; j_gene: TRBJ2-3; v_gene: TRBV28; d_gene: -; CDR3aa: CASLTVHTSTQYF; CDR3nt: TGTGCCAGCTTGACAGTTCACACCTCTACGCAGTATTTT
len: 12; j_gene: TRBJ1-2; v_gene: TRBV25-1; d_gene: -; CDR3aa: CASSRQDYGYTF; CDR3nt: TGTGCCAGCAGTCGACAGGACTATGGCTACACCTTC
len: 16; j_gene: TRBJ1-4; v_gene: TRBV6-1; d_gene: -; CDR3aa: CASSEAQGSGGEKLFF; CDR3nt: TGTGCCAGCAGTGAAGCGCAGGGATCGGGGGGTGAAAAACTGTTTTTT
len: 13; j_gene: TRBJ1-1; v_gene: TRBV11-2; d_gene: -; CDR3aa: CASSSTVNTEAFF; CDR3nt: TGTGCCAGCAGCTCAACAGTGAACACTGAAGCTTTCTTT
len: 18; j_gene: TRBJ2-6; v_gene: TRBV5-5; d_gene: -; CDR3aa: CASSLETGEGPGANVLTF; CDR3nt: TGTGCCAGCAGCCTGGAGACAGGGGAGGGGCCTGGGGCCAACGTCCTGACTTTC